A single TCR beta chain is shown here with its context. The antigen is unknown. This entry belongs to a study of human T cells and chemical hapten exposure. The CDR3 runs to 13 residues. Germline CDR1 and CDR2: SGHTA and FQGNSA. The V end was cut by 1 base, the J end by 3 bases, with 6 bases between. A single record per CDR3 protein comes from TCRdb applying MiXCR to the RACE reads. The sample includes 75,000 to 95,000 distinct CDR3 sequences, roughly 12% of them seen just once. Noted time point: patch test 1, 2 weeks after DPC sensitization. The sample's treatment: therapeutic diphenylcyclopropenone sensitization with weekly scalp DPC. General study findings and limits: TCRs whose frequency exceeded 1 in 1000 remained the same following DPC sensitization.

The sequence was collected from a woman in her fifties or sixties with alopecia areata. Some clones in this sample may be carry-over from other donors' samples. This sequence joins TRBV7-2 and TRBJ2-5, with D hard to call. This material consisted of whole blood, taken in connection with sensitization to the hapten diphenylcyclopropenone (DPC). Here the CDR3 reads CASSLDSKETQYF. The DNA for the CDR3 is TGTGCCAGCAGCTTAGACAGTAAAGAGACCCAGTACTTC.